The 22 T cell receptor beta chains below were found in one sample sequenced in a study of identical twins. TCRdb itself ran the 5' RACE reads through MiXCR, one entry per CDR3 protein. This sample has roughly 770,000 distinct CDR3 sequences; roughly 18% occur once, and the top ten carry over 10%. The data were also submitted as part of a second study, on T cells expressing NK-cell markers.

The sequenced sample was PBMCs. All receptors derive from a woman under 30 in good health.

This rearrangement joins TRBV12-3 or TRBV12-4 to TRBJ2-3; tentatively, D is TRBD2 (5 bases). This CDR3 is 11 amino acids long. Trimming removed 6 bases from V and 8 bases from J, with 9 bases in between. The CDR3 spells CASSQLGTQYF. CDR3 bases: TGTGCCAGCAGCCAACTAGGTACGCAGTATTTT.

In nucleotides, the CDR3 is TGTGCCAGCAGCTTAGCCAGTAAGGGGGGGACCTACGAGCAGTACTTC. Its translation is CASSLASKGGTYEQYF. The V and J genes are TRBV7-8 and TRBJ2-7; D is perhaps TRBD2 (7 bases). Germline V gives CDR1 SGHVS, CDR2 FQNEAQ. Between the trimmed V and J ends, which lost 0 bases and 2 bases, there was a span of 14 bases. The CDR3 runs to 16 residues.

This clonotype was seen a few times. The chain's CDR3 is CASSRGLFNEQFF. The CDR3 DNA follows: TGTGCCAGCAGTCGCGGACTTTTCAATGAGCAGTTCTTC. The chain carries TRBV6-2 or TRBV6-3 and TRBJ2-1; TRBD2 is a possible D gene (5 bases). CDR3 length: 13 amino acids. Per the germline V gene, CDR1 is MNHEY and CDR2 is SVGEGT. The V end was cut by 5 bases, the J end by 6 bases, with 11 bases between.

The CDR3 loop reads CASSQLPMGAETQYF. CDR3 in DNA: TGTGCCAGCAGCCAACTACCTATGGGCGCGGAGACCCAGTACTTC. J is TRBJ2-5 and V is TRBV14; D call uncertain. Germline CDR1 and CDR2: SGHDN and FVKESK. The V end was cut by 2 bases, the J end by 5 bases, with 15 bases between. The CDR3 is 15 amino acids.

The table lists this clonotype with many counts. This chain joins TRBV4-2 and TRBJ1-1; tentatively, D is TRBD1 (6 bases). The germline gives CDR1 LGHNA, CDR2 YNFKEQ. Trimming removed 1 base from V and 1 base from J, with 13 bases in between. The CDR3 is 16 residues long. The CDR3 region has the DNA TGTGCCAGCAGCCAAGCCCTGTGGACAGAGAACACTGAAGCTTTCTTT. Translation gives CASSQALWTENTEAFF.

This clonotype has a count of ten or more. Sequence at one end of the junction differs from germline and may be a read error. The chain combines TRBV5-1 with TRBJ2-7; D gene unclear. Germline V gene data show CDR1 as SGHRS and CDR2 as YFSETQ. The CDR3 covers 13 residues. CDR3 nucleotide sequence: TGTGCCAGCAGCTTAGAGGTCTCCTACGAGCAGTACTTC. This codes for CASSLEVSYEQYF. Combining the CDR3 with reference TRBV5-1 and TRBJ2-7 gives the whole variable domain KAGVTQTPRYLIKTRGQQVTLSCSPISGHRSVSWYQQTPGQGLQFLFEYFSETQRNKGNFPGRFSGRQFSNSRSEMNVSTLELGDSALYLCASSLEVSYEQYFGPGTRLTVT.

The chain uses TRBV5-1 and TRBJ1-3; tentative D call: TRBD1 (6 bases). The CDR3 totals 16 residues. The germline gives CDR1 SGHRS, CDR2 YFSETQ. V gave up 4 bases and J gave up 7 bases, with 21 bases separating them. The CDR3 sequence is CASSADPGTSGNTIYF. The CDR3 bases are TGCGCCAGCAGCGCTGACCCCGGGACATCGGGGAACACCATATATTTT.

The gene calls are TRBV7-9 and TRBJ1-1, with D maybe TRBD1 (5 bases). The germline gives CDR1 SEHNR, CDR2 FQNEAQ (reference sequence). This CDR3 is 13 amino acids long. The V gene lost 5 bases and the J gene lost 4 bases, with 11 bases spanning the gap. The CDR3 spells CASSLRDRTEAFF. The CDR3 nucleotides read TGTGCCAGCAGCCTCAGGGATCGCACTGAAGCTTTCTTT.

This clonotype was detected ten times or more. This rearrangement joins TRBV10-3 to TRBJ2-3, with TRBD1 matching 10 bases. The V segment lost 0 bases and the J segment 1 base; nucleotides outside the gene matches: 7. Germline CDR1 is ENHRY and CDR2 is SYGVKD. The CDR3 consists of 18 residues. CDR3 sequence: CAISESPPTGGRTDTQYF. The CDR3 DNA reads TGTGCCATCAGTGAGTCGCCCCCGACAGGGGGCCGCACAGATACGCAGTATTTT.

V usage is TRBV7-2 and J usage is TRBJ2-3; D gene uncertain. The CDR3 length is 13 residues. Germline CDR1 reads SGHTA; CDR2 reads FQGNSA. CDR3 nucleotides: TGTGGCACGGGCCCATGGGGAACAGATACGCAGTATTTT. Amino acids: CGTGPWGTDTQYF.

The V and J genes are TRBV10-2 and TRBJ1-2; D perhaps matches TRBD1 (5 bases). The CDR3 has 13 residues. Germline V CDR1 and CDR2: WSHSY, SAAADI. V lost 3 bases, J lost 9 bases, and 14 bases lay in between. In DNA form, the CDR3 reads TGCGCCAGCAGTGACGGGGCTGCAGGTAGCTACACCTTC. It translates to CASSDGAAGSYTF.

This clonotype turned up a few times. V gene TRBV5-1 combines with J gene TRBJ2-3, with 9 bases lining up with TRBD2. The CDR3 has 19 residues. The V gene end was trimmed by 4 bases and the J gene end by 4 bases; junction bases not matched to a gene: 19. Germline-derived CDR1 and CDR2 are SGHRS and YFSETQ. The CDR3 DNA is TGCGCCAGCAGCGGGACATCAGCGGGGGGCCGACTGATGGCAGATACGCAGTATTTT. Its protein product is CASSGTSAGGRLMADTQYF.

The genes are TRBV5-1 and TRBJ2-3; 7 nucleotides match TRBD1. V shed 0 bases, J shed 4 bases, and the junction held 2 bases outside the gene matches. The CDR3 covers 14 residues. The germline CDR1 and CDR2 sequences are SGHRS and YFSETQ. DNA for the CDR3: TGCGCCAGCAGCTTGGAGCAGGGGGCAGATACGCAGTATTTT. This encodes CASSLEQGADTQYF.

This clonotype occurred a few times. This rearrangement joins TRBV5-1 to TRBJ1-1; D is undetermined. Trimming left V 2 bases short and J 0 bases short, with 8 bases between. The germline V gene encodes CDR1 SGHRS and CDR2 YFSETQ. This CDR3 comprises 14 residues. The CDR3 loop is CASSFAAVNTEAFF. The CDR3 nucleotides read TGCGCCAGCAGCTTTGCAGCGGTGAACACTGAAGCTTTCTTT.

The chain uses TRBV10-3 and TRBJ2-3, with no clear D. V was trimmed by 0 bases and J by 3 bases, leaving 7 bases between them. The germline V gene encodes CDR1 ENHRY and CDR2 SYGVKD. The CDR3 is 14 residues long. CDR3 in amino acids: CAISESTPTDTQYF. CDR3 bases: TGTGCCATCAGTGAGTCAACGCCGACAGATACGCAGTATTTT.

The rearrangement uses TRBV7-8 and TRBJ1-1; 9 bases fit TRBD1. There are 15 residues in the CDR3. V lost 5 bases and J lost 6; bases outside the gene matches: 10. The germline V gene encodes CDR1 SGHVS and CDR2 FQNEAQ. This CDR3 is CASSPTTGGFPEAFF. The CDR3 coding sequence is TGTGCCAGCAGCCCAACGACAGGGGGGTTCCCTGAAGCTTTCTTT. The entire variable domain, with the rest obtained from reference TRBV7-8 and TRBJ1-1, is as follows: GAGVSQSPRYKVAKRGQDVALRCDPISGHVSLFWYQQALGQGPEFLTYFQNEAQLDKSGLPSDRFFAERPEGSVSTLKIQRTQQEDSAVYLCASSPTTGGFPEAFFGQGTRLTVV.

This clonotype was counted at least ten times. CDR3 in DNA: TGCAGTGCTGGTCGGACAGAGAACACTGAAGCTTTCTTT. Translating gives CSAGRTENTEAFF. The chain recombines TRBV20-1 with TRBJ1-1, with D possibly matching TRBD1 (6 bases). Looked up from germline, CDR1 is DFQATT and CDR2 is SNEGSKA (reference sequence). The CDR3 is made up of 13 amino acids. Trimming left V 5 bases short and J 1 base short, with 11 bases between.

The chain recombines TRBV12-3 or TRBV12-4 with TRBJ1-1, with D perhaps TRBD1 (6 bases). Trimming took off 5 bases at V and 3 bases at J, with 13 bases between the two ends. The CDR3 covers 14 residues. The CDR3 sequence is CASSPFPGDTEAFF. In DNA form, the CDR3 reads TGTGCCAGCAGTCCATTCCCAGGGGACACTGAAGCTTTCTTT.

The sample holds many counts of this clonotype. The chain is built from TRBV5-1 and TRBJ2-7; perhaps D is TRBD1 or TRBD2 (5 bases each). The CDR3 has 12 residues. Germline loops: CDR1 SGHRS, CDR2 YFSETQ. V was trimmed by 2 bases and J by 6 bases, leaving 9 bases between them. The CDR3 sequence: CASSFTRGEQYF. The CDR3 DNA reads TGCGCCAGCAGCTTTACTAGGGGCGAGCAGTACTTC. Supplemented by reference TRBV5-1 and TRBJ2-7, the full variable domain reads KAGVTQTPRYLIKTRGQQVTLSCSPISGHRSVSWYQQTPGQGLQFLFEYFSETQRNKGNFPGRFSGRQFSNSRSEMNVSTLELGDSALYLCASSFTRGEQYFGPGTRLTVT.

In its sample, this clonotype was seen a few times. CDR3 loop: CSAINPSYEQYF. DNA of the CDR3: TGCAGTGCTATTAATCCCTCCTACGAGCAGTACTTC. The rearrangement joins TRBV20-1 to TRBJ2-7, with D unclear. CDR1 DFQATT and CDR2 SNEGSKA come from the germline V gene (reference sequence). The ends were cut back, 4 bases at V and 0 bases at J, with 7 bases in the middle. The CDR3 contains 12 residues.

This clonotype was detected only a few times. CDR3 in amino acids: CAISRTFSSGNTIYF. The CDR3 region has the DNA TGTGCCATCAGCAGGACCTTCAGCTCTGGAAACACCATATATTTT. The J gene is TRBJ1-3, the V gene TRBV10-3; D not resolved. CDR1 is ENHRY, CDR2 SYGVKD, per germline. The CDR3 spans 15 residues. V lost 6 bases to trimming and J lost 0 bases, with 12 bases between them.

Only a few counts were recorded for this clonotype. The V gene is TRBV12-3 or TRBV12-4, the J gene TRBJ2-7; D gene ambiguous. The length of the CDR3 is 14 residues. Trimming took 6 bases from V and 0 from J, leaving 12 bases between them. In DNA form, the CDR3 reads TGTGCCAGCAGATTCGGCGTACGCTCCTACGAGCAGTACTTC. It codes for CASRFGVRSYEQYF.